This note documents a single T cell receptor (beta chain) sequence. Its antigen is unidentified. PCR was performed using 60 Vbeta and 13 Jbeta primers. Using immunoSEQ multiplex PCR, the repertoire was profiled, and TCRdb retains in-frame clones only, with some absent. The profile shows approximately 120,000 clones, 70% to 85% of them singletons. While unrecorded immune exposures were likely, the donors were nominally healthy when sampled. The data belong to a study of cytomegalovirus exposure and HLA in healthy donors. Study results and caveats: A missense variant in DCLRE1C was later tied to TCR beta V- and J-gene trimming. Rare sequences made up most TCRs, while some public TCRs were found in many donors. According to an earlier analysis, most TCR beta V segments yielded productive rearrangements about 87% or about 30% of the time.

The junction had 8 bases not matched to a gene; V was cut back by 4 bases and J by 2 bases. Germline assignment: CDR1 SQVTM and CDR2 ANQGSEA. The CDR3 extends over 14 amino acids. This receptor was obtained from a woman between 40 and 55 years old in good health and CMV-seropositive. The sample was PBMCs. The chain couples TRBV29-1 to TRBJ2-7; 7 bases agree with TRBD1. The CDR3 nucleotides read TGCAGCGTTGTTCGGACAGGCCTTACCTACGAGCAGTACTTC. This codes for CSVVRTGLTYEQYF.